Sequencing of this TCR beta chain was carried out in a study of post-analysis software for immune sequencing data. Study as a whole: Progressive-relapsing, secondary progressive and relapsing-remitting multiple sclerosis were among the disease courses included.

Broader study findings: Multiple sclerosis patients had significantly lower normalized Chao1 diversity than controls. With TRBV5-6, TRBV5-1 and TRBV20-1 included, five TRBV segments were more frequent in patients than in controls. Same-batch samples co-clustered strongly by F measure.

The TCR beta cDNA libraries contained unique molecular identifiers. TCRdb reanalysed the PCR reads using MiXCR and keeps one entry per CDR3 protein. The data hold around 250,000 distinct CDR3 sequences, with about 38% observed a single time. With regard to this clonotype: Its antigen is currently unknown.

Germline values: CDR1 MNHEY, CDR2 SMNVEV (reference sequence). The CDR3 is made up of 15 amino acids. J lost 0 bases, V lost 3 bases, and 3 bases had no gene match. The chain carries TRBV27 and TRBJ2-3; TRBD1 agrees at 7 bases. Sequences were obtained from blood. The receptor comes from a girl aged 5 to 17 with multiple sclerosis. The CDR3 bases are TGTGCCAGCAGTTTGACAGGGAGAAGCACAGATACGCAGTATTTT. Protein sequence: CASSLTGRSTDTQYF.